A single sample gave rise to the 22 T cell receptor gamma chains below, sequenced in a study of Vδ1+ human thymocytes. Sequences come from RNA converted to cDNA by reverse transcription. The CDR3 regions were amplified by multiplex PCR from V-gene primers to a constant-region primer. TCRdb re-analyzed the multiplex PCR reads via CATT. The sample records 36,000 or so gamma-chain clones, 20% to 25% being singletons. These TCRs are of unknown antigen specificity. Regarding the study as a whole: Thymic TRG and TRD repertoires appeared highly polyclonal, with Gaussian CDR3 length distributions.

The sample consisted of Vdelta1+ gamma-delta thymocytes from the thymus. As for subset: FACS-sorted CD3+ TCRalphabeta- TCRVdelta1+ TCRVdelta2- thymocytes. Source of these receptors: a girl under three years old who had congenital heart surgery.

This clone was counted a single time. This sample also contains other DNA sequences that code for the same CDR3. This chain connects TRGV2 to TRGJ1 or TRGJ2. The V and J ends lost 0 bases and 5 bases, in that order; junction bases with no gene match: 7. Germline-derived CDR1 and CDR2 are EGSNGY and YDSYNSKV. The CDR3 is 14 residues long. CDR3 coding DNA: TGTGCCACCTGGGACGGGCCCAGGAATTATAAGAAACTCTTT. It is translated as CATWDGPRNYKKLF.

This chain uses TRGV4 with TRGJ1 or TRGJ2. V was clipped by 4 bases and J by 4 bases; unmatched bases: 16. Germline assignment: CDR1 EGSTGY and CDR2 YDSYTSSV. The CDR3 totals 16 residues. CDR3 DNA: TGTGCCACCTGGGACGGGCCTCGGTACGCCTATTATAAGAAACTCTTT. Its translation: CATWDGPRYAYYKKLF.

A remark on this clone: Other DNA sequences in the same sample also yield this CDR3. The rearrangement links TRGV9 to TRGJ1 or TRGJ2. Per the germline V gene, CDR1 is GITISATS and CDR2 is ISYDGTV (reference sequence). J gave up 1 base and V 1 base, and 4 bases lay outside the gene matches. The CDR3 has 14 amino acids. Here the CDR3 DNA reads TGTGCCTTGTGGGAGGTCCTAAATTATTATAAGAAACTCTTT. Translation gives CALWEVLNYYKKLF.

This clone has more than one count but fewer than ten. The rearrangement links TRGV3 to TRGJ1 or TRGJ2. Germline V gene data show CDR1 as VTNTFY and CDR2 as YDVSTARD (reference sequence). This CDR3 comprises 13 residues. V shed 3 bases, J shed 4 bases, and the junction held 6 bases outside the gene matches. The CDR3 DNA reads TGTGCCACCTGGGACGTTCGGTATTATAAGAAACTCTTT. Its protein is CATWDVRYYKKLF.

The genes are TRGV3 and TRGJ1 or TRGJ2. Germline V gene sequence: CDR1 VTNTFY, CDR2 YDVSTARD (reference sequence). V lost 0 bases, J lost 10 bases, and 9 bases stayed unmatched. This CDR3 region has 13 residues. CDR3 amino acids: CATWDRRLEKKLF. The CDR3 coding sequence is TGTGCCACCTGGGACAGGCGACTCGAGAAGAAACTCTTT.

The rearrangement uses TRGV8 and TRGJP2. With V trimmed by 0 bases and J by 3 bases, 16 bases remained unmatched. This CDR3 comprises 19 residues. CDR1 VENAVY and CDR2 YDSYNSRV come from the germline V gene. CDR3 sequence: CATWDRPSRFVGSDWIKTF. CDR3 sequence (DNA): TGTGCCACCTGGGATAGGCCTTCCAGGTTCGTTGGTAGTGATTGGATCAAGACGTTT.

This clone has only a few counts. The rearrangement joins TRGV2 to TRGJ1 or TRGJ2. J was trimmed by 3 bases and V by 1 base; bases with no gene match: 12. CDR1 and CDR2 (germline): EGSNGY, YDSYNSKV. This CDR3 is 16 amino acids long. The CDR3 DNA is TGTGCCACCTGGGACGGCCCGGCGGAGGGTTATTATAAGAAACTCTTT. As protein: CATWDGPAEGYYKKLF.

The gene calls are TRGV2 and TRGJ1 or TRGJ2. CDR3 length: 14 residues. The trim removed 0 bases at V and 7 bases at J, leaving 9 bases unmatched. The germline V gene has CDR1 EGSNGY and CDR2 YDSYNSKV. The CDR3 region has the DNA TGTGCCACCTGGGACGGGCCTCCAGGGTATAAGAAACTCTTT. This encodes CATWDGPPGYKKLF.

Only a few counts were recorded for this clone. The identical CDR3 is also encoded by other nucleotide sequences in the sample. This chain joins TRGV2 and TRGJ1 or TRGJ2. The CDR3 runs to 12 residues. The V and J ends lost 0 bases and 11 bases, in that order; junction bases with no gene match: 7. CDR1 and CDR2 (germline): EGSNGY, YDSYNSKV. CDR3 protein: CATWDGPSEKLF. The CDR3 coding sequence is TGTGCCACCTGGGACGGGCCTTCGGAGAAACTCTTT.

As regards this clone: Other DNA sequences in this specimen translate into the identical CDR3. The chain is built from TRGV4 and TRGJ1 or TRGJ2. The CDR3 loop spans 13 amino acids. In germline, CDR1 is EGSTGY, CDR2 YDSYTSSV. Trimming cost V 1 base and J 4 bases; bases outside gene matches: 4. The CDR3 coding sequence is TGTGCCACCTGGGATGGATCCTATTATAAGAAACTCTTT. It yields the protein CATWDGSYYKKLF.

This clone was observed a few times. The chain has TRGV9 and TRGJ1 or TRGJ2. This CDR3 has 14 amino acids. V dropped 3 bases and J dropped 3; count of bases not matched to a gene: 8. CDR1 and CDR2 from the germline V gene are GITISATS and ISYDGTV (reference sequence). CDR3 nucleotides: TGTGCCTTGTGGGAGAAGTCGAGTTATTATAAGAAACTCTTT. This encodes CALWEKSSYYKKLF.

This clone was observed a handful of times. V is TRGV3 and J is TRGJ1 or TRGJ2. Germline V lookup: CDR1 VTNTFY, CDR2 YDVSTARD (reference sequence). With V trimmed by 3 bases and J by 5 bases, 10 bases remained unmatched. The CDR3 has 14 residues. The CDR3 here is CATWDYEVNYKKLF. The CDR3 DNA sequence: TGTGCCACCTGGGACTATGAGGTAAATTATAAGAAACTCTTT.

Of note for this clone: Other DNA sequences of this sample code for an identical CDR3. The gene calls are TRGV2 and TRGJ1 or TRGJ2. Germline loops: CDR1 EGSNGY, CDR2 YDSYNSKV. The length of the CDR3 is 14 residues. The V segment lost 1 base and the J segment 0 bases; nucleotides outside the gene matches: 3. The CDR3 nucleotides are TGTGCCACCTGGGACGGTAGGAATTATTATAAGAAACTCTTT. Its translation: CATWDGRNYYKKLF.

This chain connects TRGV5 to TRGJ1 or TRGJ2. The junction had 8 bases not matched to a gene; V was cut back by 1 base and J by 2 bases. The CDR3 runs 15 residues. Germline V gene sequence: CDR1 VINAFY, CDR2 YDVSNSKD. The CDR3 nucleotides are TGTGCCACCTGGGACAGACAAAGCTATTATTATAAGAAACTCTTT. Residues: CATWDRQSYYYKKLF.

The chain uses TRGV4 and TRGJ1 or TRGJ2. Unmatched junction bases numbered 10, after V lost 0 bases and J lost 2 bases. CDR1 and CDR2 from the germline V gene are EGSTGY and YDSYTSSV. CDR3 length: 16 residues. The CDR3 DNA sequence: TGTGCCACCTGGGATGGGCCGGAGGCGCATTATTATAAGAAACTCTTT. Its translation is CATWDGPEAHYYKKLF.

The table lists this clone with a few counts. This chain links TRGV2 with TRGJ1 or TRGJ2. Germline values: CDR1 EGSNGY, CDR2 YDSYNSKV. This CDR3 has 12 residues. Trimming took 0 bases from V and 12 from J; bases not matched to a gene: 8. CDR3 sequence reads: CATWDGRIGKLF. The CDR3 DNA reads TGTGCCACCTGGGACGGGCGAATTGGGAAACTCTTT.

This clone was found a few times. The genes are TRGV8 and TRGJP1. With 8 bases clipped from V and 6 bases from J, the junction kept 3 bases outside the gene matches. This CDR3 is built from 11 residues. Germline assignment: CDR1 VENAVY and CDR2 YDSYNSRV. CDR3: CATFAGWFKIF. In DNA form, the CDR3 reads TGTGCCACCTTCGCTGGTTGGTTCAAGATATTT.

The chain links TRGV3 to TRGJ1 or TRGJ2. V shed 5 bases and J 5 bases; nucleotides not matched to a gene: 9. The CDR3 has 13 residues. CDR1 VTNTFY and CDR2 YDVSTARD come from the germline V gene (reference sequence). CDR3 sequence reads: CATWGHGDYKKLF. DNA of the CDR3: TGTGCCACCTGGGGCCATGGGGATTATAAGAAACTCTTT.

V and J are TRGV9 and TRGJ1 or TRGJ2. After removal of 0 bases from V and 5 bases from J, the junction contained 7 bases not matched to a gene. The V gene's germline CDR1 is GITISATS and CDR2 ISYDGTV (reference sequence). The CDR3 is made up of 14 amino acids. In DNA, the CDR3 is TGTGCCTTGTGGGAGGTGGACAGGGATTATAAGAAACTCTTT. Translating it yields CALWEVDRDYKKLF.

The V and J genes are TRGV9 and TRGJP1. CDR1 and CDR2 (germline): GITISATS, ISYDGTV (reference sequence). CDR3 size: 16 residues. Germline trimming cut 0 bases from V and 3 bases from J; bases unmatched to any gene: 7. CDR3 protein: CALWEVQGATGWFKIF. CDR3 DNA sequence: TGTGCCTTGTGGGAGGTGCAAGGGGCCACTGGTTGGTTCAAGATATTT.

A word on this clone: One junction end does not reproduce the germline sequence, and a read error may be involved. Additional DNA sequences in this sample encode the identical CDR3. The rearrangement links TRGV3 to TRGJP1. The CDR3 has 14 amino acids. Germline values: CDR1 VTNTFY, CDR2 YDVSTARD (reference sequence). In nucleotides, the CDR3 is TGCGCCACCTGGGACAGGCCAGGGGGTTGGTTCAAGATATTT. This gives the protein CATWDRPGGWFKIF.

This clone was recorded only once. A much larger clone is a single base away; this may be a read error. The J gene is TRGJ1 or TRGJ2, the V gene TRGV3. This CDR3 comprises 14 residues. Germline V gene data show CDR1 as VTNTFY and CDR2 as YDVSTARD (reference sequence). CDR3 in DNA: TGTGCCACCTGGGACAGGTCTTATTACCATAAGAATCTCTTT. Encoded protein: CATWDRSYYHKNLF.